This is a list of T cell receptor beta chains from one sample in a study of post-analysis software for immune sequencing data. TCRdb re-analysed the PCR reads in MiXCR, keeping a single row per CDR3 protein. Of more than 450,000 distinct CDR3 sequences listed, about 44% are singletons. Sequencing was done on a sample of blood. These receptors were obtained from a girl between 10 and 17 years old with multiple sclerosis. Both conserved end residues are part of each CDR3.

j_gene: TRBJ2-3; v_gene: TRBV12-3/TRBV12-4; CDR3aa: CASSWSGDTQYF
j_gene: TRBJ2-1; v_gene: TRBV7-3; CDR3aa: CASSLTGPGTSGDEQFF
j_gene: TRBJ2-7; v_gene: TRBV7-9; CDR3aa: CASSTGTVNEQYF
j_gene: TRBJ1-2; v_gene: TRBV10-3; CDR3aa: CAISLGQGDGYTF
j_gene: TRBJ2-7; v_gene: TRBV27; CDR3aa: CASSGSSSSYEQYF
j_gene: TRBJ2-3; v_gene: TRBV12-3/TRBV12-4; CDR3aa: CASSFLGLAGDTQYF
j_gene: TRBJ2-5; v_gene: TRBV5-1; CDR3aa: CASSPSGLAAETQYF
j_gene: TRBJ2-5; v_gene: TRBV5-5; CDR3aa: CASSRRPSGQETQYF
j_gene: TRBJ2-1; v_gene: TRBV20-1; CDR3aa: CSASRPGTGDNEQFF
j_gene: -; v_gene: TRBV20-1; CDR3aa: CSARDRVSGVYEQYF
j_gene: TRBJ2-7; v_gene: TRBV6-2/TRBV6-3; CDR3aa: CASSSGTSVLYEQYF
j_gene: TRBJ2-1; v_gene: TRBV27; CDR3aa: CASSLTSRVSYNEQFF
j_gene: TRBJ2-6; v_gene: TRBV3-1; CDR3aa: CASSQGSGANVLTF
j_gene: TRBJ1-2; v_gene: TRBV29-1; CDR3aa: CSSWAPNYGYTF
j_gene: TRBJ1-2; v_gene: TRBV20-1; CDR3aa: CSVYRDTVYGYTF
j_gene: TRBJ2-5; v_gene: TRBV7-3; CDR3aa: CASSLGTAETQYF
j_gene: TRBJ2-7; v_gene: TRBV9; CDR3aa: CASSVGGGSSNEQYF
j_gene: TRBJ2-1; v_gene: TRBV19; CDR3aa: CASSFPGLNNEQFF
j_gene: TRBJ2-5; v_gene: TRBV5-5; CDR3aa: CASSLRQGTSGKQETQYF
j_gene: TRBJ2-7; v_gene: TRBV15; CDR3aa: CATSRAGDSYEQYF
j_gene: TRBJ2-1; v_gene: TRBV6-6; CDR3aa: CASSSSGAYNEQFF
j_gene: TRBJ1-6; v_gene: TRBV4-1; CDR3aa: CASSQYTPTGGDSPLHF
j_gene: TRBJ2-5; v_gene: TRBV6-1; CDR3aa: CASSARTGTQETQYF
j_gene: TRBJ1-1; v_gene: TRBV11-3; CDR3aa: CASSLALGIGPGTEAFF
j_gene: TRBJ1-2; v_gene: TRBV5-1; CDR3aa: CASSLEGRGDYGYTF
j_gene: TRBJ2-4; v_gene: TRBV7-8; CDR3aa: CAGSSGLAGDITLAKNIQYF
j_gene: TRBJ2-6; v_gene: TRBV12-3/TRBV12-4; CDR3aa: CASSPTSGSGANVLTF
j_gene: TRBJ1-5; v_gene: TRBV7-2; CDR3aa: CASSSYGGSNQPQHF
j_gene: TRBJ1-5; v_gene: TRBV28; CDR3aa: CASSSWPSANQPQHF
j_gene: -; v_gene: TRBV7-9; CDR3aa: CASSAGQGNYEQYF
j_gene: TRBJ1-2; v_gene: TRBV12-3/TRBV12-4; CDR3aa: CASSSTGTAYGYTF
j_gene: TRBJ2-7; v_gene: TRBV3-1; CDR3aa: CASSQDRGVSSYEQYF
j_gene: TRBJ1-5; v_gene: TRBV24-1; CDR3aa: CATPAGQPYSNQPQHF
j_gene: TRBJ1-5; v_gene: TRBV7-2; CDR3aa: CASSSHTGGLAQPQHF
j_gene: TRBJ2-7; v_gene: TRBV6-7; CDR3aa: CASSYSDREGSYEQYF
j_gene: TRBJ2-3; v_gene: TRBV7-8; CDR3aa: CASSWDYLPVDTQYF
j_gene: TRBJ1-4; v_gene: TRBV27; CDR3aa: CASSAPRQGRGHDEKLFF
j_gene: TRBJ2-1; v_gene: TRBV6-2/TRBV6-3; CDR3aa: CASSYSMGSGLAGSEQFF
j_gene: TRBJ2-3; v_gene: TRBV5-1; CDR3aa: CASSSGIRTDTQYF
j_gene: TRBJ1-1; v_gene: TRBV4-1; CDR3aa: CASSRVTGALNTEAFF
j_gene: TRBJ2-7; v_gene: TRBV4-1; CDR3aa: CASSQGGGDYEQYF
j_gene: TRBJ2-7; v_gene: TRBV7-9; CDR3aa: CASSPRDRVVEQYF
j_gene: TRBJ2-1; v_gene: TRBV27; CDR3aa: CASSRQGTNNEQFF
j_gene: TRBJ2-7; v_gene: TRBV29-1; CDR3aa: CSVESPSSKEQYF
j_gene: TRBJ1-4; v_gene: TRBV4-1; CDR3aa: CASSPAGTGTEKLFF
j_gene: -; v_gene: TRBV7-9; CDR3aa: CASRAGTGDEQYF